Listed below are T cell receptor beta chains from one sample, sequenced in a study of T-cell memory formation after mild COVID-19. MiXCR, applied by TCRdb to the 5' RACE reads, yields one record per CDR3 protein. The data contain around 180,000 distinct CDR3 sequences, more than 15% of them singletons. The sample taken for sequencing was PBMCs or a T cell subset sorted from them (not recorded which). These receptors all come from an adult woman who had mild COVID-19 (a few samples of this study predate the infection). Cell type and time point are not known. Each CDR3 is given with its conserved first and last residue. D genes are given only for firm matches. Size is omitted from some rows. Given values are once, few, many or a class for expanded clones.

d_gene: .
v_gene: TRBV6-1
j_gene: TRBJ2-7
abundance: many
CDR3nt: TGTGCCAGCAGTGAAAGGTGGTACGAGCAGTACTTC
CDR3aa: CASSERWYEQYF

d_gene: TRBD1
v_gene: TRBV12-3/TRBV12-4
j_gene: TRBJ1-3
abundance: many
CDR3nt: TGTGCCAGCAGCCACGACAGGGTGGGAACTGGAAACACCATATATTTT
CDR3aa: CASSHDRVGTGNTIYF

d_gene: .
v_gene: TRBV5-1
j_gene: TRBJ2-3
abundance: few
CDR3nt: TGCGCCAGCAGCCCGCTGGATCCTAGCACAGATACGCAGTATTTT
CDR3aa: CASSPLDPSTDTQYF

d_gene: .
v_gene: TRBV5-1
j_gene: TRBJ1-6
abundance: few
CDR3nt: TGCGCCAGCAGCCTACAGATCTATAATTCACCCCTCCACTTT
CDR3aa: CASSLQIYNSPLHF

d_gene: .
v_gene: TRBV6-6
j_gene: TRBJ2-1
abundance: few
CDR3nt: TGTGCCAGCAGTCCCCGGGCCCTCTCCTCCTACAATGAGCAGTTCTTC
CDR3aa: CASSPRALSSYNEQFF

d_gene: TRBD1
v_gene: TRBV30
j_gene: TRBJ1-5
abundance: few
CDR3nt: TGTGCCTGGAGTTTCTTGACAGGGACAGGTCAGCCCCAGCATTTT
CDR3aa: CAWSFLTGTGQPQHF

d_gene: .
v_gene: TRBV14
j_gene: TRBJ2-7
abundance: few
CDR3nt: TGTGCCAGCAGCCAAGAATGGGGCGAGCAGTACTTC
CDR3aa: CASSQEWGEQYF

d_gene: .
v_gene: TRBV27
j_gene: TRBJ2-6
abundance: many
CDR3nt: TGTGCCAGCTCTTCAGCTGTCGGGGCCAACGTCCTGACTTTC
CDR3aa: CASSSAVGANVLTF

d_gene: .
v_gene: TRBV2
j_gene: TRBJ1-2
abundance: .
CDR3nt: TGTGCCAGCAGTGAGAGAAACCCCAAATCTAACTATGGCTACACCTTC
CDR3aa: CASSERNPKSNYGYTF

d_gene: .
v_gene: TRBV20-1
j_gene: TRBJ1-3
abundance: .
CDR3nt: TGCAGTGCTCTAGGGGCAGTCTACTCTGGAAACACCATATATTTT
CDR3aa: CSALGAVYSGNTIYF

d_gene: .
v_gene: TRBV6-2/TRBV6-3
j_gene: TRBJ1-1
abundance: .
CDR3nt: TGTGCCAGCAGGCTAAGGCCGAACACTGAAGCTTTCTTT
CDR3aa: CASRLRPNTEAFF

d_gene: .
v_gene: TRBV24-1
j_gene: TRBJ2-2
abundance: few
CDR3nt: TGTGCCACCAGTGATTTCGGGCAGGGCGCCGGGGAGCTGTTTTTT
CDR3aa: CATSDFGQGAGELFF

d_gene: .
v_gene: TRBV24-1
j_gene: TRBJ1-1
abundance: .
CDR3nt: TGTGCCACCAGTGATTCCCGGACGACGCGACGAACTGAAGCTTTCTTT
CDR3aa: CATSDSRTTRRTEAFF

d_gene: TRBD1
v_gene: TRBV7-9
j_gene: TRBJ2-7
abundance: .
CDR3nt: TGTGCCAGCAGCTTCTCCTCGGGACAGGGGGCCTACGAGCAGTACTTC
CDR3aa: CASSFSSGQGAYEQYF

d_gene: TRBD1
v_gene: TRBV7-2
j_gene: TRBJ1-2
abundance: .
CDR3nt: TGTGCCAGCAGCTTAGTGGGGACAGGCACCGCCTATGGCTACACCTTC
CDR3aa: CASSLVGTGTAYGYTF

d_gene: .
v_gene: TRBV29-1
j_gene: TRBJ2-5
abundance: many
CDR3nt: TGCAGCGTTGACAGGGATGGAGGAGAGACCCAGTACTTC
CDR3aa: CSVDRDGGETQYF

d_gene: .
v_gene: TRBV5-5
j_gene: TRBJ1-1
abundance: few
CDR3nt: TGTGCCAGCAGCTTGGGTTCGAACACTGAAGCTTTCTTT
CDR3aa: CASSLGSNTEAFF

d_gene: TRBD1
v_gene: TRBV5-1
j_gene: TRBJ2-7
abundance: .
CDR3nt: TGCGCCAGCAGCTTACCGGGACAGGGCTACGAGCAGTACTTC
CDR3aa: CASSLPGQGYEQYF

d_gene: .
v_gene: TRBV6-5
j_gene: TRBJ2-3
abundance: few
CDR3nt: TGTGCCAGCAGTTACTCCACCCCCCGTGTGTCAGATACGCAGTATTTT
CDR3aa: CASSYSTPRVSDTQYF

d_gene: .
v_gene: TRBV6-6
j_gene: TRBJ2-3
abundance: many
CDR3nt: TGTGCCAGCAGTTACCAAAGCGGGTTCCGGGGAGATACGCAGTATTTT
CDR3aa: CASSYQSGFRGDTQYF

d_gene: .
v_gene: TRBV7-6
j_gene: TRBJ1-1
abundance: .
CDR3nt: TGTGCCAGCAGCCAACAACAAAACACTGAAGCTTTCTTT
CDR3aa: CASSQQQNTEAFF

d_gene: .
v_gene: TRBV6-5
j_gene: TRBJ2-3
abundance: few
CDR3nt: TGTGCCAGCAGTTACAGCCCTAGCACAGATACGCAGTATTTT
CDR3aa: CASSYSPSTDTQYF

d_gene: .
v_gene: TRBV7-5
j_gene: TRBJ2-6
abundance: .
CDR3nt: .
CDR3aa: CISVPEALDRAGANVLTF

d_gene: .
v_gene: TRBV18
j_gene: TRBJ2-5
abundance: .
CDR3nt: TGTGCCAGCTCACCCAGGGAAAGAGAGACCCAGTACTTC
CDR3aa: CASSPRERETQYF

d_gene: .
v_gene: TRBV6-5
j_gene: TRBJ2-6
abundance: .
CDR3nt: TGTGCCAGCAGCCTAGGTCTGGTGTCTGGGGCCAACGTCCTGACTTTC
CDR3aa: CASSLGLVSGANVLTF

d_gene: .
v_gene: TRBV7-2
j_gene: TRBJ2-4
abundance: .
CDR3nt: TGTGCCAGCAGCTCCGGTGGGGGCGGAACCACCAAAAACATTCAGTACTTC
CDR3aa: CASSSGGGGTTKNIQYF

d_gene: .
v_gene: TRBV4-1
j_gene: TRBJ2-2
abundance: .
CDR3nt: TGCGCCAGCAGCCAGGGAACACGGAACACCGGGGAGCTGTTTTTT
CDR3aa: CASSQGTRNTGELFF

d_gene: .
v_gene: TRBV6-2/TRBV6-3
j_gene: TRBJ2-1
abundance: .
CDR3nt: TGTATTCGTGGGGTCCGGAATTTCAATGAGCAGTTCTTC
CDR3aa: CIRGVRNFNEQFF

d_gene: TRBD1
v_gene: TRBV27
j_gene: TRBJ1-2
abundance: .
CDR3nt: TGTGCCAGCAGTCCTCGGCGCAGGGGGACAGGAGGTGGCTACACCTTC
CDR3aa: CASSPRRRGTGGGYTF

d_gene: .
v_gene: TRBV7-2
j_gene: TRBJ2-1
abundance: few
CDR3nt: TGTGCCAGCAGCATTTGGACAGACAATGAGCAGTTCTTC
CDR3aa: CASSIWTDNEQFF

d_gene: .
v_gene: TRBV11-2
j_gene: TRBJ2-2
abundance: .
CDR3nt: TGTGCCAGCAGCCTCGGGGTGACGAGCTCCGGGGAGCTGTTTTTT
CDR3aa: CASSLGVTSSGELFF

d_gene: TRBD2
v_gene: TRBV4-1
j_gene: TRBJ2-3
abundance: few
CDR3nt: TGCGCCAGCAGCCAAGTAACTAGCGGGGTGACAGATACGCAGTATTTT
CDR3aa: CASSQVTSGVTDTQYF

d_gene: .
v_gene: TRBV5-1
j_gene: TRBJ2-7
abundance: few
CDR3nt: TGCGCCAGCAGCTTGTCTGGGCGAAGCTCCTACGAGCAGTACTTC
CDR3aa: CASSLSGRSSYEQYF

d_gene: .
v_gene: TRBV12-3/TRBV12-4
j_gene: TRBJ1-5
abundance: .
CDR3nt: TGTGCCAGCAGTTTATCGGGCAGGGCCGGCAATCAGCCCCAGCATTTT
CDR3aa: CASSLSGRAGNQPQHF

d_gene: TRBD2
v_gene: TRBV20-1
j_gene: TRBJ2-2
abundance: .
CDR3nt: TGCAGTGCTAGACCCGGGGGGGTCTCGAGCGGGGAGCTGTTTTTT
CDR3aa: CSARPGGVSSGELFF

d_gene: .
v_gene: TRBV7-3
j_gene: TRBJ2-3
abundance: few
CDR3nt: TGTGCCAGCAGCTTAGGTCTAGGCTCCGTTTTTGGGCAGTATTTT
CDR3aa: CASSLGLGSVFGQYF

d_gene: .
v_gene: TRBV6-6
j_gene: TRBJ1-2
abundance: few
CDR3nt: TGTGCCAGCAGTTATCGTACCCAGGGACGAGTTGGCTACACCTTC
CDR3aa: CASSYRTQGRVGYTF

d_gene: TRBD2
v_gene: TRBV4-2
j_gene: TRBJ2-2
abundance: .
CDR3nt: TGTGCCAGCAGCCCTTCTACTAGCGGGAGCACCGGGGAGCTGTTTTTT
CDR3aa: CASSPSTSGSTGELFF

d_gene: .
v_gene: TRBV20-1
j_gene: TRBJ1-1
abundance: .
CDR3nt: TGCAGTGCGGGGTTATCAGGCCACACTGAAGCTTTCTTT
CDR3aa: CSAGLSGHTEAFF

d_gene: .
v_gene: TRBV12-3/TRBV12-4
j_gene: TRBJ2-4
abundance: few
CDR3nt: TGTGCCAGCACTCAAGGCGGGGTCCTAGCCAAAAACATTCAGTACTTC
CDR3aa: CASTQGGVLAKNIQYF

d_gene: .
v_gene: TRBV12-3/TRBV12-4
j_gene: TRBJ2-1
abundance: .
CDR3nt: TGTGCCAGCACCTCCCGCGCGGACAATGAGCAGTTCTTC
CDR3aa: CASTSRADNEQFF

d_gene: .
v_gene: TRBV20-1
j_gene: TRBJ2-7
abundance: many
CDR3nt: TGCAGTGCTAGAGTCGTGTCCACCTACGAGCAGTACTTC
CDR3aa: CSARVVSTYEQYF

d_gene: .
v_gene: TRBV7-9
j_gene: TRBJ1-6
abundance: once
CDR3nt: TGTGCCAGCAGTCGCCGGGACGGGGATTCACCCCTCCACTTT
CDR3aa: CASSRRDGDSPLHF

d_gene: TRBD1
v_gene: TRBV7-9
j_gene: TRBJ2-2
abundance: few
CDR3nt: TGTGCCAGCAGACCAGGAGGTGGACAGGGGACCACCGGGGAGCTGTTTTTT
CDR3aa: CASRPGGGQGTTGELFF

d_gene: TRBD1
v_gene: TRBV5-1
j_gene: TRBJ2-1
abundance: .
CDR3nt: TGCGCCAGCAGCTTGGTAGGAGACAGGGCAAATGAGCAGTTCTTC
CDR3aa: CASSLVGDRANEQFF